This TCR beta chain was recovered during a study of cytomegalovirus exposure and HLA in healthy donors. PCR involved 60 Vbeta and 13 Jbeta primers. TCRdb's copy holds only in-frame clones and misses some; the assay was immunoSEQ multiplex PCR. The sample gives about 140,000 clones, 70% to 90% of which show up once; about 4.1% is in the top ten. Germline V gene data show CDR1 as SGHRS and CDR2 as YFSETQ. This CDR3 spans 16 amino acids. Donors consisted of healthy bone marrow donors. A word on this clone: At one end, the junction sequence differs from germline, possibly due to a read error.

Sequenced sample: PBMCs. This chain connects TRBV5-1 to TRBJ2-1, with 8 bases identical to TRBD2. The receptor's source is a woman in her forties in good health and CMV-seropositive. The chain's CDR3 is CASSLTGGASHNEQFF. CDR3 bases: TGCGCCAGCTCCCTTACCGGGGGGGCCTCCCACAATGAGCAGTTCTTC.